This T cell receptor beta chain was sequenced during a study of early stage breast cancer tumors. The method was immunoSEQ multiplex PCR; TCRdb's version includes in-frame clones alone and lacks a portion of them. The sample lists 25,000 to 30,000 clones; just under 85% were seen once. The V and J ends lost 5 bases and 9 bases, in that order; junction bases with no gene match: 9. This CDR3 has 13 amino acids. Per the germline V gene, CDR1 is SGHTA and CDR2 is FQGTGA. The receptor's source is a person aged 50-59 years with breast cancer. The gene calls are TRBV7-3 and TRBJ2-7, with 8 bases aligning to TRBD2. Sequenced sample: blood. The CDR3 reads CASSPSGGARQYF. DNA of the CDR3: TGTGCCAGCAGCCCCTCCGGGGGGGCACGGCAGTACTTC.